The 20 T cell receptor beta chains below all came from one sample that was sequenced in a study of PD-L1 blockade in urothelial cancer. Sequenced by immunoSEQ multiplex PCR; TCRdb stores in-frame clones only, minus some. The table records 90,000 to 120,000 clones, around 82% of them present only once. The starting material was PBMCs, obtained around atezolizumab (anti-PD-L1) treatment. All receptors derive from a man between 45 and 60 years old with urothelial cancer.

The rearrangement uses TRBV5-3 and TRBJ1-2; D is possibly TRBD1 (6 bases). TRBV5-3 is labeled an ORF, and its function is uncertain. Trimming removed 4 bases from V and 3 bases from J, with 19 bases in between. The CDR3 sequence is 16 residues long. This CDR3 reads CARSAEGYRVDYGYTF. In DNA form, the CDR3 reads TGTGCCAGAAGCGCCGAAGGCTACAGGGTTGACTATGGCTACACCTTC.

This clone was counted only a few times. This sequence joins TRBV28 and TRBJ1-3; 9 bases match TRBD1. The length of the CDR3 is 15 residues. Germline assignment: CDR1 MDHEN and CDR2 SYDVKM. V gave up 6 bases and J gave up 0 bases; unmatched junction bases: 3. The CDR3 is CASRTGGNSGNTIYF. CDR3 DNA: TGTGCCAGCAGGACAGGGGGGAACTCTGGAAACACCATATATTTT.

The chain has TRBV7-2 and TRBJ2-2; perhaps TRBD2 as D (6 bases). The germline V gene encodes CDR1 SGHTA and CDR2 FQGNSA. This CDR3 spans 15 amino acids. Deletions cut 0 bases from V and 4 bases from J, with 9 bases between. As DNA, the CDR3 is TGTGCCAGCAGCTTAGCGGGAGGCGTCACCGGGGAGCTGTTTTTT. This gives the protein CASSLAGGVTGELFF.

This chain uses TRBV7-2 with TRBJ2-3; tentatively, D is TRBD2 (6 bases). V shed 6 bases and J shed 5 bases, with 18 bases lying between them. The CDR3 totals 15 residues. Germline CDR1 reads SGHTA; CDR2 reads FQGNSA. In nucleotides, the CDR3 is TGTGCCAGCAGTGGAGGACTAACCGTTGTAGATACGCAGTATTTT. This translates into CASSGGLTVVDTQYF.

This clone was detected only a few times. The chain has TRBV2 and TRBJ2-3, with 7 bases identical to TRBD2. Germline V gene sequence: CDR1 SNHLY, CDR2 FYNNEI. The CDR3 runs to 15 residues. The V gene end was trimmed by 1 base and the J gene end by 7 bases; junction bases not matched to a gene: 8. Written as DNA, the CDR3 is TGTGCCAGCAGTGAAGAGGGAGCGGGAAGGAATACGCAGTATTTT. This encodes CASSEEGAGRNTQYF.

CDR3 region: CASSQVGGAGYGYEQYF. DNA of the CDR3: TGTGCCAGCAGCCAAGTAGGCGGAGCGGGTTACGGCTACGAGCAGTACTTC. The V and J genes are TRBV4-2 and TRBJ2-7; possible D gene TRBD2, 6 bases. This CDR3 is built from 17 residues. V was pared by 1 base and J by 3 bases, with 19 bases between. Germline CDR1 reads LGHNA; CDR2 reads YNFKEQ.

The rearrangement links TRBV29-1 to TRBJ2-5; 7 bases fit TRBD2. The junction had 10 bases not matched to a gene; V was cut back by 8 bases and J by 4 bases. Germline V gene data show CDR1 as SQVTM and CDR2 as ANQGSEA. This CDR3 comprises 13 residues. In DNA, the CDR3 is TGCAGCTCTGACGGGTGGGGGGGAGAGACCCAGTACTTC. The encoded protein is CSSDGWGGETQYF.

The chain employs TRBV15 and TRBJ2-5; no firm D call. The CDR3 sequence is 12 residues long. V lost 0 bases and J lost 4, with 3 bases in between. Germline CDR1 LNHNV, CDR2 YYDKDF (reference sequence). CDR3 residues: CATSRDRETQYF. The CDR3 bases are TGTGCCACCAGCAGAGATAGAGAGACCCAGTACTTC.

This rearrangement joins TRBV2 to TRBJ2-7, with TRBD1 matching over 9 bases. The germline V gene encodes CDR1 SNHLY and CDR2 FYNNEI. V was clipped by 6 bases and J by 5 bases; unmatched bases: 5. CDR3 length: 13 amino acids. The CDR3 DNA reads TGTGCCAGCAGGTTAGACAGGGGGGACGAGCAGTACTTC. Translation: CASRLDRGDEQYF. Full variable domain (remainder filled in from reference TRBV2 and TRBJ2-7): EPEVTQTPSHQVTQMGQEVILRCVPISNHLYFYWYRQILGQKVEFLVSFYNNEISEKSEIFDDQFSVERPDGSNFTLKIRSTKLEDSAMYFCASRLDRGDEQYFGPGTRLTVT.

The chain has TRBV11-3 and TRBJ2-1; D remains unclear. Trimming pared 4 bases from V and 5 bases from J, leaving 9 bases between. The CDR3 is 13 amino acids. The V gene's germline CDR1 is SGHNT and CDR2 YENEEA. The CDR3 loop reads CASSSLQNNEQFF. DNA of the CDR3: TGTGCCAGCAGCTCCCTACAGAACAATGAGCAGTTCTTC.

The DNA of the CDR3 is TGTGCCAGCAGTGAATGGGACACTGGGTCCTACGAGCAGTACTTC. Translation gives CASSEWDTGSYEQYF. This rearrangement joins TRBV6-1 to TRBJ2-7, with a tentative D call TRBD1 (6 bases). Germline assignment: CDR1 MNHNS and CDR2 SASEGT. Trimming removed 2 bases from V and 1 base from J, with 12 bases in between. This CDR3 has 15 residues.

The V and J genes are TRBV7-2 and TRBJ2-1; 15 bases fit TRBD2. Trimming took 5 bases from V and 10 from J; bases not matched to a gene: 12. Looked up from germline, CDR1 is SGHTA and CDR2 is FQGNSA. This CDR3 spans 17 amino acids. CDR3 DNA: TGTGCCAGCAGCCCGCCGGGACTAGCGGGAGGCGGGAGGGAGCAGTTCTTC. Its translation is CASSPPGLAGGGREQFF.

The chain links TRBV5-1 to TRBJ1-2; D not certain. The CDR3 sequence is 14 residues long. V lost 0 bases to trimming and J lost 5 bases, with 11 bases between them. The germline CDR1 and CDR2 sequences are SGHRS and YFSETQ. CDR3 loop: CASSLVSNGYGYTF. In nucleotides, the CDR3 is TGCGCCAGCAGCTTGGTCTCTAATGGTTATGGCTACACCTTC.

V is TRBV10-2 and J is TRBJ2-1, with D perhaps TRBD2 (5 bases). Per germline, CDR1 WSHSY and CDR2 SAAADI. This CDR3 is 12 amino acids long. V dropped 3 bases and J dropped 9 bases, with 9 bases sitting between them. The CDR3 loop is CASSEQAVEQFF. In nucleotides, the CDR3 is TGCGCCAGCAGTGAACAAGCGGTTGAGCAGTTCTTC.

This chain joins TRBV5-4 and TRBJ1-2; D is uncertain. The CDR3 is made up of 14 amino acids. V dropped 5 bases and J dropped 4 bases, with 15 bases sitting between them. Germline V gene sequence: CDR1 SGHNT, CDR2 YYREEE (reference sequence). The CDR3 spells CASSPMAGSYGYTF. The CDR3 region has the DNA TGTGCCAGCAGTCCGATGGCGGGGAGCTATGGCTACACCTTC.

This sequence joins TRBV19 and TRBJ2-7, with 7 bases identical to TRBD2. J was trimmed by 3 bases and V by 3 bases; bases with no gene match: 8. The CDR3 length is 15 residues. CDR1 is LNHDA and CDR2 is SQIVND in the germline V gene (reference sequence). The CDR3 nucleotides read TGTGCCAGTAGTATGGCTGGGGGGGGAAGCTACGAGCAGTACTTC. This translates into CASSMAGGGSYEQYF.

The genes are TRBV15 and TRBJ1-5; maybe TRBD1 (6 bases). Germline V CDR1 and CDR2: LNHNV, YYDKDF (reference sequence). V was clipped by 6 bases and J by 8 bases, with 17 bases between them. The CDR3 totals 14 residues. As DNA, the CDR3 is TGTGCCACCAGGGGGGCAGACCGCAGAGAGCCCCAGCATTTT. Protein product: CATRGADRREPQHF.

The chain carries TRBV11-2 and TRBJ2-7; TRBD2 matches at 9 bases. Germline V gene data show CDR1 as SGHAT and CDR2 as FQNNGV. The V and J ends lost 1 base and 0 bases, in that order; junction bases with no gene match: 13. The CDR3 covers 19 residues. DNA of the CDR3: TGTGCCAGCAGCTTAGGGCCCGGCGGCGCGGGAGGGCCCTCCTACGAGCAGTACTTC. Its translation: CASSLGPGGAGGPSYEQYF.

In the case of this clone: A much larger clone differs from this one at a single base, so this may be a read error. V usage is TRBV6-5 and J usage is TRBJ2-7; 12 bases fit TRBD2. The CDR3 covers 13 residues. Per the germline V gene, CDR1 is MNHEY and CDR2 is SVGAGI. J was trimmed by 4 bases and V by 6 bases; bases with no gene match: 1. CDR3 in DNA: TGTGCCAGCAGACTAGCGGGAGGATACGAGCAGTACTTC. It translates to CASRLAGGYEQYF.

The chain is built from TRBV6-1 and TRBJ2-7, with D unclear. The V and J ends lost 4 bases and 6 bases respectively, with 4 bases between them. Per the germline V gene, CDR1 is MNHNS and CDR2 is SASEGT. This CDR3 region has 10 residues. CDR3: CASSGSEQYF. The DNA of the CDR3 is TGTGCCAGCAGTGGGAGCGAGCAGTACTTC.